This T cell receptor beta chain emerged from a study of OX40 agonist ivuxolimab in advanced cancers. TCRdb's copy holds only in-frame clones and misses some; the assay was immunoSEQ multiplex PCR. The sample holds fewer than 40,000 clones, around three quarters seen once. Per the germline V gene, CDR1 is LNHDA and CDR2 is SQIVND (reference sequence). This CDR3 region has 13 residues. V was trimmed by 6 bases and J by 2 bases, leaving 11 bases between them. The receptor was isolated from an adult with an advanced solid tumor such as melanoma, head and neck, liver or kidney cancer. The sequenced sample was CD4+ or CD8+ T cells sorted from blood, obtained in a trial of the OX40 agonist ivuxolimab. The chain links TRBV19 to TRBJ2-7; maybe TRBD2 (6 bases). This CDR3 reads CASSRTGAYEQYF. Here the CDR3 DNA reads TGTGCCAGTAGCCGGACGGGGGCCTACGAGCAGTACTTC.